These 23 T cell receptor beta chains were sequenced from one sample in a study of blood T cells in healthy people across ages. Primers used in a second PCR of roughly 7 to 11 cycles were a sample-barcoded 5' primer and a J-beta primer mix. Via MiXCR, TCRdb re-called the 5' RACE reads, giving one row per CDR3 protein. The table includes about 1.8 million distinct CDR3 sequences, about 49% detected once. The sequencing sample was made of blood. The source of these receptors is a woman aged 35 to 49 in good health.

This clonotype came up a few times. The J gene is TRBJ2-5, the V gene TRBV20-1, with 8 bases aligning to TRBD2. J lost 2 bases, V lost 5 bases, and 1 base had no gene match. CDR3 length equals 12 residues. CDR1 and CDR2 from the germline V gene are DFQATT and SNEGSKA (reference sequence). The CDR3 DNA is TGCAGTGCTTCTAGCGGGCAAGAGACCCAGTACTTC. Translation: CSASSGQETQYF.

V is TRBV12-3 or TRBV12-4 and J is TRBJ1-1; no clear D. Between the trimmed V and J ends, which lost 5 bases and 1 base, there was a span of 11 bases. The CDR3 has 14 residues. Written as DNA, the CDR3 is TGTGCCAGCAGTCCCCCGAGGTCGAACACTGAAGCTTTCTTT. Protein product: CASSPPRSNTEAFF.

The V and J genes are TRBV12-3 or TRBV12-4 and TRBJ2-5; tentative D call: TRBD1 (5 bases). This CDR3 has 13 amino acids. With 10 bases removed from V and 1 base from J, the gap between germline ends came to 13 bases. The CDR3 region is CANQLGVQETQYF. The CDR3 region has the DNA TGTGCCAACCAGTTAGGGGTCCAAGAGACCCAGTACTTC.

This CDR3 is CASSPHPRTRDGTDTQYF. The CDR3 DNA is TGTGCCAGCAGTCCTCACCCCAGGACTAGGGACGGCACAGATACGCAGTATTTT. The genes are TRBV12-3 or TRBV12-4 and TRBJ2-3; TRBD2 aligns across 7 bases. The CDR3 length is 18 residues. Trimming took 5 bases from V and 1 from J; bases not matched to a gene: 15.

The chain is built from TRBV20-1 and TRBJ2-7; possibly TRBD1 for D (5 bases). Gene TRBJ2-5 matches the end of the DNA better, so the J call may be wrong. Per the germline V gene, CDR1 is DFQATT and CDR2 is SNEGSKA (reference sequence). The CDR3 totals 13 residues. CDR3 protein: CSTGRNQGETQYF. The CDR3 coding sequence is TGCAGTACAGGTCGGAATCAAGGGGAGACCCAGTACTTC.

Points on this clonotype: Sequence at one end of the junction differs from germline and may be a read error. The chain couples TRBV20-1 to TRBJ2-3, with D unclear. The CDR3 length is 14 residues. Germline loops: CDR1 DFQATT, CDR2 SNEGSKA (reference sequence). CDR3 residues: CGASRHLGPDTQYF. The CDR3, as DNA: TGCGGTGCTTCGAGACACTTAGGCCCAGATACGCAGTATTTT.

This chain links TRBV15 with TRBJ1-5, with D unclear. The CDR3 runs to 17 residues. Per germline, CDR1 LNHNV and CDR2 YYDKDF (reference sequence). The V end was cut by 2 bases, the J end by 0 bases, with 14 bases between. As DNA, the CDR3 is TGTGCCACCAGCAGACCCGGGAGGGCCTATAGCAATCAGCCCCAGCATTTT. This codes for CATSRPGRAYSNQPQHF.

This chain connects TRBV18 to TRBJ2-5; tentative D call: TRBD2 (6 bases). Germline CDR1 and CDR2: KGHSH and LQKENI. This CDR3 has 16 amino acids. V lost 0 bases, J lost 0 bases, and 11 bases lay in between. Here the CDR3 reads CASSPPSGDNQETQYF. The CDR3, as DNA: TGTGCCAGCTCACCACCTAGCGGAGATAACCAAGAGACCCAGTACTTC.

The CDR3 nucleotides read TGTGCCAGCAGCCAATGTGACAGGGTCTCCTACGAGCAGTACTTC. Translation gives CASSQCDRVSYEQYF. The genes are TRBV14 and TRBJ2-7; TRBD1 matches 7 bases. The CDR3 length is 15 residues. The V gene's germline CDR1 is SGHDN and CDR2 FVKESK. V lost 2 bases, J lost 0 bases, and 4 bases stayed unmatched.

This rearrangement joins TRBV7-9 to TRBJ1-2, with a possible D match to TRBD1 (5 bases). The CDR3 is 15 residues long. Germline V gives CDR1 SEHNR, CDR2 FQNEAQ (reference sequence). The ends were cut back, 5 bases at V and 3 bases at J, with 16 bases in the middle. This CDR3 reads CASSPRDQRDYGYTF. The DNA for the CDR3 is TGTGCCAGCAGCCCCCGGGACCAAAGGGACTATGGCTACACCTTC.

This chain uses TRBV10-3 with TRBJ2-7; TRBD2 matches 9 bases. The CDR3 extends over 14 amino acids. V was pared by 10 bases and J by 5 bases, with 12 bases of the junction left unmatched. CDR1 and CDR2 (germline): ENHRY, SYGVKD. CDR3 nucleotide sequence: TGTGCCAACGCCCCGGGACTAGCAAAGGACGAGCAGTACTTC. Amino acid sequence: CANAPGLAKDEQYF.

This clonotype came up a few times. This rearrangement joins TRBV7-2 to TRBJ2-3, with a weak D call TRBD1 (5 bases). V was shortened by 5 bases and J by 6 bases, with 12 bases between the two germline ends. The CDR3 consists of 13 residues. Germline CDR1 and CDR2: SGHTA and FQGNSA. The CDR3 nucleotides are TGTGCCAGCAGCGGCCGGCAGGGCGATACGCAGTATTTT. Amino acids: CASSGRQGDTQYF.

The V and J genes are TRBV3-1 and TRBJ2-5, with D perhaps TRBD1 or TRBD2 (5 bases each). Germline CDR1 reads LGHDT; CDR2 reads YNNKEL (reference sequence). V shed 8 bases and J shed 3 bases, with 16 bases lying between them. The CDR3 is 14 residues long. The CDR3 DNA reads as TGTGCCAGCTGTGGGACGCCTCAGGAAGAGACCCAGTACTTC. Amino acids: CASCGTPQEETQYF.

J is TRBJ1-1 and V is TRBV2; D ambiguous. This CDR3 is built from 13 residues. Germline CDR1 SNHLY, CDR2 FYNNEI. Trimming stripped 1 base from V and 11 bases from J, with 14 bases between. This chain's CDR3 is CASSEGPRENAFF. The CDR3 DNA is TGTGCCAGCAGTGAAGGGCCCCGGGAGAACGCTTTCTTT. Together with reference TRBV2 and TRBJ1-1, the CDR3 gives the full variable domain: EPEVTQTPSHQVTQMGQEVILRCVPISNHLYFYWYRQILGQKVEFLVSFYNNEISEKSEIFDDQFSVERPDGSNFTLKIRSTKLEDSAMYFCASSEGPRENAFFGQGTRLTVV.

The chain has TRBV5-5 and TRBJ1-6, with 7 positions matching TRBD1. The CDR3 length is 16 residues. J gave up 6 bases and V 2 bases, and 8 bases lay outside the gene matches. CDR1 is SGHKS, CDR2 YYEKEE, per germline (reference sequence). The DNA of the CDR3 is TGTGCCAGCAGCTTTGCGCAGGGGGACAGTAATTCACCCCTCCACTTT. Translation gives CASSFAQGDSNSPLHF.

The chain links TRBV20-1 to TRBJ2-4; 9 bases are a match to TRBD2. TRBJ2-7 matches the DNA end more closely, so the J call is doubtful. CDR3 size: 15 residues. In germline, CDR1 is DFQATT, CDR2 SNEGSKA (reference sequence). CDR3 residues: CSARKGGGGLNEQYF. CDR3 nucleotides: TGCAGTGCTAGAAAGGGCGGGGGGGGCCTAAACGAGCAGTACTTC.

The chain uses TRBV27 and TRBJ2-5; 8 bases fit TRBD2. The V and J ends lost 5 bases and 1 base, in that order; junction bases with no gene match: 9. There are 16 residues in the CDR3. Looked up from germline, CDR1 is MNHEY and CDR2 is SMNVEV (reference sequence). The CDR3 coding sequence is TGTGCCAGCAGTGGACGATGGAGCGGGGGCCAAGAGACCCAGTACTTC. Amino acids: CASSGRWSGGQETQYF.

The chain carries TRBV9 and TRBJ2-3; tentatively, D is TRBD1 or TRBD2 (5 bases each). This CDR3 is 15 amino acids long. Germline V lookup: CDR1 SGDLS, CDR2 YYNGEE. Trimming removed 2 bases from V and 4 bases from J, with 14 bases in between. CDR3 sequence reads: CASSVWSGLSDTQYF. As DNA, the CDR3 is TGTGCCAGCAGCGTCTGGTCGGGGCTCTCAGATACGCAGTATTTT.

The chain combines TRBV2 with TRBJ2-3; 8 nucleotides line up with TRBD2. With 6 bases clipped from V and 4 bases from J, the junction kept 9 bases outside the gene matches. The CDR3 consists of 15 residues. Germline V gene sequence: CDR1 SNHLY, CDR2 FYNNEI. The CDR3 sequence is CASRAAGGASDTQYF. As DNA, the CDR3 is TGTGCCAGCAGGGCGGCCGGGGGGGCGTCAGATACGCAGTATTTT.

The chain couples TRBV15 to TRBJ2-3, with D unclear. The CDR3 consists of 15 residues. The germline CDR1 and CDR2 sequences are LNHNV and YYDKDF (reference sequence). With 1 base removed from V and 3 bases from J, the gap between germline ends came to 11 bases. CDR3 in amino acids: CATSRVQTITDTQYF. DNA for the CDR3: TGTGCCACCAGCAGAGTTCAGACAATTACAGATACGCAGTATTTT.

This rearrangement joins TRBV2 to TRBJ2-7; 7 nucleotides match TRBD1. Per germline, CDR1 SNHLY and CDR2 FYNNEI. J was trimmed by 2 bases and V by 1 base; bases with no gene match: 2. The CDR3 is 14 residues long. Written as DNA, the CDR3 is TGTGCCAGCAGTGAAGAGGGGGCTCCCTACGAGCAGTACTTC. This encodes CASSEEGAPYEQYF.

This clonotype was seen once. In DNA form, the CDR3 reads TGTGCCACCAGTGAGGCCAGGGGGCTTGAGACCCAGTACTTC. This codes for CATSEARGLETQYF. The rearrangement joins TRBV24-1 to TRBJ2-7; 8 bases map to TRBD1. Near its end, the DNA agrees better with TRBJ2-5, so the J call may be wrong. CDR1 is KGHDR, CDR2 SFDVKD, per germline. This CDR3 is built from 14 residues.

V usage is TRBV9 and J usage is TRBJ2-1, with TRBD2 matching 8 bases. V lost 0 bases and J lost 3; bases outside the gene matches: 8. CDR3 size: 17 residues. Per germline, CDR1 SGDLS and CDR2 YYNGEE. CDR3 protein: CASSVVGRGAHYNEQFF. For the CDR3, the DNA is TGTGCCAGCAGCGTAGTGGGGCGGGGGGCCCACTACAATGAGCAGTTCTTC.